This TCR beta chain comes out of a study of blood T cells in healthy people across ages. Only a few counts were recorded for this clonotype. Its antigen is not identified. Per sample, a minimum of 6 million PBMCs were isolated. Using a J-beta primer mix together with a sample-barcoded 5' primer, a second PCR was run for roughly 7 to 11 cycles. TCRdb passed the 5' RACE reads through MiXCR, listing each CDR3 protein once. Here the sample spans about 780,000 distinct CDR3 sequences, more than 25% being singletons. General observations from the study: Nothing was known about donor CMV status, and this possibly confounded expanded clonotype changes.

Looked up from germline, CDR1 is MDHEN and CDR2 is SYDVKM. CDR3 length: 14 amino acids. V shed 6 bases, J shed 3 bases, and the junction held 6 bases outside the gene matches. The data were also submitted as part of a second study, on T cells of mothers and their children. That source reports: Each mother gave over 8.5 million TCR beta CDR3 reads; each child, about 3 million.

The sample taken for sequencing was blood. V gene TRBV28 combines with J gene TRBJ1-2; TRBD1 matches at 8 bases. The receptor was isolated from a boy aged 5 to 17 in good health. The CDR3 protein is CASSPTGVHYGYTF. CDR3 nucleotides: TGTGCCAGCAGCCCGACAGGGGTGCACTATGGCTACACCTTC.